This is a list of T cell receptor beta chains from one sample in a study of T cell repertoires in cytomegalovirus infection. MiXCR, applied by TCRdb to the reads, yields one record per CDR3 protein. The sample holds roughly 990,000 distinct CDR3 sequences, about a third seen once. Antigen specificity for these receptors is unknown. Sample: cultured CD8+ T cells from PBMCs, taken from culture after CMV antigen stimulation. These receptors all stem from a human donor in good health (CMV status not recorded). Some clones in this sample may be carry-over from other donors' samples. Each CDR3 is given without its conserved first and last residue. Not all rows give a size; the values are once, few, many and, for expanded clones, a class.

v_gene	abundance	CDR3aa
TRBV12-3/TRBV12-4	many	ASSFDSFYEKLF
TRBV27	many	ASTDYLTDTQY
TRBV5-5	few	ASSLDVYQPQH
TRBV9	-	ASSVGSSGYT
TRBV7-7	few	ASSLAAGSDTIY
TRBV5-1	-	ASSLASVGGYTEAF
TRBV12-5	few	ASGLGREETQY
TRBV6-5	many	ASSYRDGYGYT
TRBV7-6	many	ASSLIAGGPTDTQY
TRBV20-1	-	SVPGLSYNEQF
TRBV28	many	ATEGQETQY
TRBV19	-	ASSPPRQGWTGELF
TRBV6-1	many	ASSGRQNRKSSYEQY
TRBV28	many	ASSPAGQGPSQPQH
TRBV5-1	once	ASSRRDDKPYEQY
TRBV27	few	ASSFGSAYEQY
TRBV9	-	ASPPIGRPHRSGELF
TRBV4-1	few	ASSLRAGGDYEQY
TRBV11-1	-	ASSPPPRRAGADTQY
TRBV6-2/TRBV6-3	few	ASSFVQNQPQH
TRBV6-2/TRBV6-3	-	ASSRDSIIYEQY
TRBV20-1	few	SANLAALVSTDTQY
TRBV6-2/TRBV6-3	few	ASGSGGENEQF
TRBV12-3/TRBV12-4	few	ASSFGERENSNQPQH
TRBV7-7	few	ASSRGQGISDTQY
TRBV20-1	-	SASGGGLRLNEQF
TRBV3-1	-	ASSQDLNLAGVPDTQY
TRBV6-6	few	ASSADRDRDQPQH
TRBV12-3/TRBV12-4	-	ASSFHPGLVPTDTQY
TRBV7-8	many	ASSLAPEAEGFYEQY
TRBV6-6	-	ASRDGKGNEQF
TRBV12-3/TRBV12-4	few	ASSQGQGPSREQY